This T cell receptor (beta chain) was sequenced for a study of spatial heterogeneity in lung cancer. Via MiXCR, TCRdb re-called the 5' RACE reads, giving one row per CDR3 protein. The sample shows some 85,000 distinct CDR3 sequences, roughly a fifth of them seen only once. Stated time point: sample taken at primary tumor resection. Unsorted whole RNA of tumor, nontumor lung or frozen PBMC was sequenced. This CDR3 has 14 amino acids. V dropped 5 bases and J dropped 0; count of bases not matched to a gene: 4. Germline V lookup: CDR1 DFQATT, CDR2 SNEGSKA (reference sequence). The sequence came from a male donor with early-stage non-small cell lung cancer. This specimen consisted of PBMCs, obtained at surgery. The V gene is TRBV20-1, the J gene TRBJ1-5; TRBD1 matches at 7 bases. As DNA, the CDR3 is TGCAGTGCTTTCGGACAGGTTAGCAATCAGCCCCAGCATTTT. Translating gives CSAFGQVSNQPQHF.